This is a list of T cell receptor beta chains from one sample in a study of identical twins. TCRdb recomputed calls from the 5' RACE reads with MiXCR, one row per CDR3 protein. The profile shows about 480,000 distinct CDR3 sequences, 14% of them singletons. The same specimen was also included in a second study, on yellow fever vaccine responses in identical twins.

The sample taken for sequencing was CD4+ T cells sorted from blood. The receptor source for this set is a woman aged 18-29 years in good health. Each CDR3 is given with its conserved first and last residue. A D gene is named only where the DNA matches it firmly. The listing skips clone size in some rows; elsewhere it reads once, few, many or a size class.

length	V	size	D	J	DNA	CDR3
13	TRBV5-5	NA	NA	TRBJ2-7	TGTGCCAGCGGCCGTGGGCTAGGGTACGAGCAGTACTTC	CASGRGLGYEQYF
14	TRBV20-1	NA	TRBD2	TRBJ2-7	TGCAGTGCCGAACAACTAGCGGGTCGCTACGAGCAGTACTTC	CSAEQLAGRYEQYF
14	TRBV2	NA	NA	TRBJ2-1	TGTGCCAGCAGGGTCCAGAGAATCTACAATGAGCAGTTCTTC	CASRVQRIYNEQFF
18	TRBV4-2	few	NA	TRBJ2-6	TGTGCCAGCAGCCAAGATCTAGGAGGGGGCTCGGGGGCCAACGTCCTGACTTTC	CASSQDLGGGSGANVLTF
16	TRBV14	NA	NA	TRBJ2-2	TGTGCCAGCAGCCAAGTCCCGGACCCACTGACCGGGGAGCTGTTTTTT	CASSQVPDPLTGELFF
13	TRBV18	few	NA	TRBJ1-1	TGTGCCAGCTCACCATTCTCGAGTCCTGAAGCTTTCTTT	CASSPFSSPEAFF
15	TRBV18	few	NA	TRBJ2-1	TGTGCCAGCTCACCACCTTCAGCGGCCTACAATGAGCAGTTCTTC	CASSPPSAAYNEQFF
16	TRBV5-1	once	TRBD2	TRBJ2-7	TGCGCCAGCAGCACGCGGACTAGCGGGAGCACCTACGAGCAGTACTTC	CASSTRTSGSTYEQYF
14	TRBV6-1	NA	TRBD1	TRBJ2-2	TGTGCCAGCAGTAAAAACAGGGGCACCGGGGAGCTGTTTTTT	CASSKNRGTGELFF
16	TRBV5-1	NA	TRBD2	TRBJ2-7	TGCGCCAGCAGCTTGGGACTAGCGGGCGAATACTACGAGCAGTACTTC	CASSLGLAGEYYEQYF
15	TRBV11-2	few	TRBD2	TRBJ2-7	TGTGCCAGCAGCTTGCGGGGGGGCCGGATCGACGAGCAGTACTTC	CASSLRGGRIDEQYF
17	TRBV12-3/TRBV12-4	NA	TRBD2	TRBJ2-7	TGTGCCAGCAGTTTAGGCGGGCTAGCGGGGAGGGGGAGCGAGCAGTACTTC	CASSLGGLAGRGSEQYF
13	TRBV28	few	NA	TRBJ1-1	TGTGCCAGCAGCCTCCTCGGGGGCAGAGGGGCTTTCTTT	CASSLLGGRGAFF
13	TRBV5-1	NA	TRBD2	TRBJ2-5	TGCGCCAGCAGCTCGGGACTAGGAGAGACCCAGTACTTC	CASSSGLGETQYF
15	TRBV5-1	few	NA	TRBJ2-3	TGCGCCAGCAGACATCTTTCGGCTAGCACAGATACGCAGTATTTT	CASRHLSASTDTQYF
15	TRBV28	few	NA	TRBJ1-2	TGTGCCAGCAGTCCACCAGGGACGGGAAACTATGGCTACACCTTC	CASSPPGTGNYGYTF
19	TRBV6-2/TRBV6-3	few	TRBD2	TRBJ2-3	TGTGCCAGCAGTTACTCGATTATGAGACTAGCGGGAGAAACAGATACGCAGTATTTT	CASSYSIMRLAGETDTQYF
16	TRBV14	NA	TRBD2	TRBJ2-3	TGTGCCAGCAGCCGCGGGACTAGCGGGGGGACAGATACGCAGTATTTT	CASSRGTSGGTDTQYF
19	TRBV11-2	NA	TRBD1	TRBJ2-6	TGTGCCAGCAGGTCAGGAGGATACAGGGACAGCTCTGGAGCCAACGTCCTGACTTTC	CASRSGGYRDSSGANVLTF
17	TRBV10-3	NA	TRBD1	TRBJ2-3	TGTGCCATCAGTGAGTTACTACCGGGACAGGGGACAGATACGCAGTATTTT	CAISELLPGQGTDTQYF
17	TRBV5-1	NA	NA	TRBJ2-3	TGCGCCAGCTCCCGAAGTGGTGTGAGGTCTAGCACAGATACGCAGTATTTT	CASSRSGVRSSTDTQYF
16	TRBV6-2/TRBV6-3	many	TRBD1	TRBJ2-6	TGTGCCAGCAGTTACCTGACAGGGTCTGGGGCCAACGTCCTGACTTTC	CASSYLTGSGANVLTF
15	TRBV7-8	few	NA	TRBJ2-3	TGTGCCAGCAGCTCCCAAGGGGCAGGCACAGATACGCAGTATTTT	CASSSQGAGTDTQYF
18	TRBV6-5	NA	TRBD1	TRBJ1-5	TGTGCCAGCAGTTACTCGCGTCCGGGACAGTATAGCAATCAGCCCCAGCATTTT	CASSYSRPGQYSNQPQHF
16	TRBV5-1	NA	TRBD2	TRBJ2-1	TGCGCCAGCAGCTTGGCCCCGGGGGACTACTACAATGAGCAGTTCTTC	CASSLAPGDYYNEQFF
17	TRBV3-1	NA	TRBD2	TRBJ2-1	TGTGCCAGCAGCTTAAGACCGGGACTAGCGGCATCCAATGAGCAGTTCTTC	CASSLRPGLAASNEQFF
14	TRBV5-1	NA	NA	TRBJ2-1	TGCGCCAGCAGCTTCAGCGACAGCCACAATGAGCAGTTCTTC	CASSFSDSHNEQFF
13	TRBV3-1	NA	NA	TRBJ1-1	TGTGCCAGCACCTCCAGGGTGGCCACTGAAGCTTTCTTT	CASTSRVATEAFF
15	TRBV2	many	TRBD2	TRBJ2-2	TGTGCCAGCAAAATAGCGGGAGTAAAAACCGGGGAGCTGTTTTTT	CASKIAGVKTGELFF
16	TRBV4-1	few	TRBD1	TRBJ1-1	TGCGCCAGCAGCCAGGTCTTACAGGGGGCGAACACTGAAGCTTTCTTT	CASSQVLQGANTEAFF
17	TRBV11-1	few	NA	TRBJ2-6	TGTGCCAGCAGCTTCACGAAGGGAATTTCTGGGGCCAACGTCCTGACTTTC	CASSFTKGISGANVLTF
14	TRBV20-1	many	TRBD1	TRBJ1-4	TGCAGTGCTAGTTGGGGACAGGTTAATGAAAAACTGTTTTTT	CSASWGQVNEKLFF
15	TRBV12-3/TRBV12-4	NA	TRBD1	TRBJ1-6	TGTGCCAGCAGTTTAAACAGGGGTCGGAATTCACCCCTCCACTTT	CASSLNRGRNSPLHF
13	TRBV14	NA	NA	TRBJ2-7	TGTGCCAGCAGCCAAGATCTGGACTCCCGGGAGTACTTC	CASSQDLDSREYF
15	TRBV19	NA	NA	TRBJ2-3	TGTGCCAGTAGTATACGGGAAGGAATGGCAGATACGCAGTATTTT	CASSIREGMADTQYF
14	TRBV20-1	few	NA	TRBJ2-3	TGCAGTGCTACCGTGACAGTTAGCACAGATACGCAGTATTTT	CSATVTVSTDTQYF
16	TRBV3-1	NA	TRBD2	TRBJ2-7	TGTGCCAGCAGCCAAGTGGAGCGGGGGGGCTCCTACGAGCAGTACTTC	CASSQVERGGSYEQYF
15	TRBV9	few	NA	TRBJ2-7	TGTGCCAGCAGCCCCAGATTAGGGGCAGCTCACGAGCAGTACTTC	CASSPRLGAAHEQYF
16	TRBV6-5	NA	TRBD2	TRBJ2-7	TGTGCCAGCAGTTACAATTCGGCGGTAGCGGGGCTCGAGCAGTACTTC	CASSYNSAVAGLEQYF
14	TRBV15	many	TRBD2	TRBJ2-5	TGTGCCACCAGCACCCTCGGACTAGAAGAGACCCAGTACTTC	CATSTLGLEETQYF
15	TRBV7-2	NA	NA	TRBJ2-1	TGTGCCAGCACCCCGACGGGGGACTCCTACAATGAGCAGTTCTTC	CASTPTGDSYNEQFF
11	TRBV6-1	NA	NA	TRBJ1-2	TGTGCCAGCAGTGAAATTGGGGGCTACACCTTC	CASSEIGGYTF
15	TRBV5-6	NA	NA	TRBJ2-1	TGTGCCAGCAGCTTGCAGGGGGGCTCCTACAATGAGCAGTTCTTC	CASSLQGGSYNEQFF
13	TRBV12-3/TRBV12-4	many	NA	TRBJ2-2	TGTGCCAGCAGTTCGAACAGGGCCGGGGAGCTGTTTTTT	CASSSNRAGELFF
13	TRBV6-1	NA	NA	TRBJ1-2	TGTGCCAGCAGGAGCAACTCGGGTCGCGGCTACACCTTC	CASRSNSGRGYTF
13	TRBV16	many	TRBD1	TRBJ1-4	TGTGCCAGCAGCCAAGGGACAGGCGAAAAACTGTTTTTT	CASSQGTGEKLFF
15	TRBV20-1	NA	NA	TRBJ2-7	TGCAGTGCTAGAGATTCGAGGGTCCTCACCTACGAGCAGTACTTC	CSARDSRVLTYEQYF
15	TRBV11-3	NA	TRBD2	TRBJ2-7	TGTGCCAGCAGCGCCGGACTAGCGGGAAGCTACGAGCAGTACTTC	CASSAGLAGSYEQYF
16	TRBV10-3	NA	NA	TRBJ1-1	TGTGCCATCAGTCCTGGGACGGATCGTGGATTCCTTGAAGCTTTCTTT	CAISPGTDRGFLEAFF
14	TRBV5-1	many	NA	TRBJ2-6	TGCGCCAGCACCCGGGGTTCTGGGGCCAACGTCCTGACTTTC	CASTRGSGANVLTF
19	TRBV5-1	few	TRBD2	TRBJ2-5	TGCGCCAGCAGCTTGGGGACTAGCGGGAGGGCCCAGGGCCAAGAGACCCAGTACTTC	CASSLGTSGRAQGQETQYF
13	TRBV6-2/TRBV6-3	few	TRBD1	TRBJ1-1	TGTGCCAGCACCGGACAGGGTAGGACTGAAGCTTTCTTT	CASTGQGRTEAFF
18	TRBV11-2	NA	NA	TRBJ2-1	TGTGCCAGCAGCCTCGTCCTACCCGGGGCATTAGGCCAGAATGAGCAGTTCTTC	CASSLVLPGALGQNEQFF
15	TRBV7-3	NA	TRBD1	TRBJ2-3	TGTGCCAGCAGCTTCGATGGACAGGGCACAGATACGCAGTATTTT	CASSFDGQGTDTQYF
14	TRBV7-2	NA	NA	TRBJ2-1	TGTGCCAGTAATAGCGGAGGCTCCTACAATGAGCAGTTCTTC	CASNSGGSYNEQFF
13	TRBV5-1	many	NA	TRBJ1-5	TGCGCCAGCAGCCCAGGGGTCAATCAGCCCCAGCATTTT	CASSPGVNQPQHF
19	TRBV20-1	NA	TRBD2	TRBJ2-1	TGCAGTGCTAGAGTCGCGACTAGCGGGAGTGGTCACTCCTACAATGAGCAGTTCTTC	CSARVATSGSGHSYNEQFF
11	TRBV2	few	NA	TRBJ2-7	TGTGCCAGCAGGAGGGACTACGAGCAGTACTTC	CASRRDYEQYF
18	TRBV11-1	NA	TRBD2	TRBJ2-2	TGTGCCAGCAGCCCACGGACTAGCGGGGGGGCCGCTACCGGGGAGCTGTTTTTT	CASSPRTSGGAATGELFF
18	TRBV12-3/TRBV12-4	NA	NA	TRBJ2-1	TGTGCCCGCAGTTCAGCCAGGGGTTCCATCAGTTTGTACAATGAGCAGTTCTTC	CARSSARGSISLYNEQFF